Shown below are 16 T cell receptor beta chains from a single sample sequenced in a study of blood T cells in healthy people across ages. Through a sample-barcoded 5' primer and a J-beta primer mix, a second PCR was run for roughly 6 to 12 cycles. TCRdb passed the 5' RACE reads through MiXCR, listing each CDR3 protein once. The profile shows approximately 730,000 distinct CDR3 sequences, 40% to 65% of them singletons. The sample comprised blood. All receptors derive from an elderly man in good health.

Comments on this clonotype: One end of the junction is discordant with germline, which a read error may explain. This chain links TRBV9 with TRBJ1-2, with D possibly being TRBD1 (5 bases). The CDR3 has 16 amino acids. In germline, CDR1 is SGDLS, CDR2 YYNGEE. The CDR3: CASTDSPGMESYGHTF. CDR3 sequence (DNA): TGTGCCAGCACCGACAGCCCCGGGATGGAAAGCTATGGCCACACCTTC.

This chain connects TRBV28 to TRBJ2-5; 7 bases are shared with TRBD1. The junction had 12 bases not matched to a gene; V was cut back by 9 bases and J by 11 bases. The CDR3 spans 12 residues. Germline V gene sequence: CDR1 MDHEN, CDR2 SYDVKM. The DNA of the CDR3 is TGTGCCAGTCAAAAGGGGGCCTTTGAGCAGTACTTC. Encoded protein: CASQKGAFEQYF.

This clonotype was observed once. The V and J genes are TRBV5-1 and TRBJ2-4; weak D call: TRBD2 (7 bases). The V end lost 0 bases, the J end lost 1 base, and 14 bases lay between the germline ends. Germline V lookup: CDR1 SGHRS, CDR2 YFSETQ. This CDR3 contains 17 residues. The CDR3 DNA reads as TGCGCCAGCAGCTTGGGGGGGGGAACAGGGGCCAAAAACATTCAGTACTTC. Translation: CASSLGGGTGAKNIQYF.

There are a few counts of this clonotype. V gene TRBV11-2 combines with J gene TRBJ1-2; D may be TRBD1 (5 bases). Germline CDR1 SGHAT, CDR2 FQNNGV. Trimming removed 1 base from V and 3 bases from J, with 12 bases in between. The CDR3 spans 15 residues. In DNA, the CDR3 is TGTGCCAGCAGCTTAGTGCGGGGCCTGGACTATGGCTACACCTTC. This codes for CASSLVRGLDYGYTF.

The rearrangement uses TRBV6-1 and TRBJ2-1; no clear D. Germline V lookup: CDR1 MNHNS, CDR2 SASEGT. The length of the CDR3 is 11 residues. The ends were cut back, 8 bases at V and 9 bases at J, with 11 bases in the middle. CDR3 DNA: TGTGCCAGCTCCGGTCGGAGTGAGCAGTTCTTC. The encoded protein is CASSGRSEQFF.

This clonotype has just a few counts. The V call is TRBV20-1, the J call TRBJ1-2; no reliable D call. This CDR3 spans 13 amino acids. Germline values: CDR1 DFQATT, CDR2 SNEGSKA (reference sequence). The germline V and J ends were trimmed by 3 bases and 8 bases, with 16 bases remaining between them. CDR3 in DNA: TGCAGTGCTAGTTGGCAGATCGCGAGGGGCTACACCTTC. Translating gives CSASWQIARGYTF.

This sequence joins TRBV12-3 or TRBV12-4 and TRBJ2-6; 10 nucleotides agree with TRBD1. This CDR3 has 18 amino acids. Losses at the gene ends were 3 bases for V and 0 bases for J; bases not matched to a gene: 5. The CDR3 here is CASSLATGGNSGANVLTF. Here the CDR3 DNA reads TGTGCCAGCAGTTTGGCGACAGGGGGCAACTCTGGGGCCAACGTCCTGACTTTC.

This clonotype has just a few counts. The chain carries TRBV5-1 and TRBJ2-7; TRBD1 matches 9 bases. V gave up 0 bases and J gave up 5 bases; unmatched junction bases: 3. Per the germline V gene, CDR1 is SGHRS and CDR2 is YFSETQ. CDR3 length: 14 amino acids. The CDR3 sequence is CASSLGRTGDEQYF. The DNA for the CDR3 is TGCGCCAGCAGCTTGGGTCGGACAGGGGACGAGCAGTACTTC.

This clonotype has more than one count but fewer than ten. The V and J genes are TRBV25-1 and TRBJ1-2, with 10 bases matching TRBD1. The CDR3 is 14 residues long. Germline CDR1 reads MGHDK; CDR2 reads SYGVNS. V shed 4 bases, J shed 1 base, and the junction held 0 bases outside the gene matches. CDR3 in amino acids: CASSGDRGNYGYTF. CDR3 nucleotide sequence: TGTGCCAGCAGTGGGGACAGGGGTAACTATGGCTACACCTTC.

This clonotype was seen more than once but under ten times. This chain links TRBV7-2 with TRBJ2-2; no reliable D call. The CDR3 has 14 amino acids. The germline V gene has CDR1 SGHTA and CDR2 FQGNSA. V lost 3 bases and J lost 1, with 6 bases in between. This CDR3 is CASSFRKNTGELFF. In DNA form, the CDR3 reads TGTGCCAGCAGCTTTCGAAAGAACACCGGGGAGCTGTTTTTT.

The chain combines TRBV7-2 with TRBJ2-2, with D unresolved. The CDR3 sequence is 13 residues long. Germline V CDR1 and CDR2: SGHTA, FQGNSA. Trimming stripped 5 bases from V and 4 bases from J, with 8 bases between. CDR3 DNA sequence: TGTGCCAGCAGCCTTAGGGTCACCGGGGAGCTGTTTTTT. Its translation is CASSLRVTGELFF.

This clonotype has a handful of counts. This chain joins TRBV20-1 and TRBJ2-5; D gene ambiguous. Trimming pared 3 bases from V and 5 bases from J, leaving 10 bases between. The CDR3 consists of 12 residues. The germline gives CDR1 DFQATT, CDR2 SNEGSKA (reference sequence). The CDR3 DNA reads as TGCAGTGCTAGGCCGACTGGGGAGACCCAGTACTTC. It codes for CSARPTGETQYF.

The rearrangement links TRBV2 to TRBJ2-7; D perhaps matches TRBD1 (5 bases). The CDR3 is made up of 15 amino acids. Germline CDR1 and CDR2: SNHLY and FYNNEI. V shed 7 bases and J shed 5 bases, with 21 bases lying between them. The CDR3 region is CASTGRNGQLDEQYF. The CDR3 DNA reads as TGTGCCAGCACGGGTAGAAATGGACAACTGGACGAGCAGTACTTC. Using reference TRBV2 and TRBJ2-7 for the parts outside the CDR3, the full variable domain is EPEVTQTPSHQVTQMGQEVILRCVPISNHLYFYWYRQILGQKVEFLVSFYNNEISEKSEIFDDQFSVERPDGSNFTLKIRSTKLEDSAMYFCASTGRNGQLDEQYFGPGTRLTVT.

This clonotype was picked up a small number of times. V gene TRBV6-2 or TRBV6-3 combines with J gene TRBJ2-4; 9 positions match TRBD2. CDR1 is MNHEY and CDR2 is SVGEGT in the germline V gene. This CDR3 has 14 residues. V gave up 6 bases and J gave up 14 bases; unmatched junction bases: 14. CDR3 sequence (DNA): TGTGCCAGCAGCCCCACCAGCGGGAGGCTAGTGGAGTACTTC. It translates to CASSPTSGRLVEYF.

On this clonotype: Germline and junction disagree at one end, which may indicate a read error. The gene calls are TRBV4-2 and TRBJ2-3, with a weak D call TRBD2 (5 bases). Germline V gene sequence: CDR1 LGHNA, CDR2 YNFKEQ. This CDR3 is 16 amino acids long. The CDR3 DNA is TGTACCAGCAGCCAGAATGTGGCCTCGGGGACAGATACGCAGTATTTT. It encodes CTSSQNVASGTDTQYF.

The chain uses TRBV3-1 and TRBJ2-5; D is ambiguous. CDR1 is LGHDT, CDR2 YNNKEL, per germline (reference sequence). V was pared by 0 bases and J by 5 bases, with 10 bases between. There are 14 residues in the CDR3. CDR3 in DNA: TGTGCCAGCAGCCAAGATCCAGCGAGGGAGACCCAGTACTTC. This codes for CASSQDPARETQYF.